A selection of T cell receptor beta chains follows, all from one sample in a study of T cells in Graves' hyperthyroidism and ophthalmopathy. TCRdb reanalysed the multiplex PCR reads using MiXCR and keeps one entry per CDR3 protein. The repertoire has hundreds of thousands of distinct CDR3 sequences, approximately 16% of them found once; the top ten carry about 17%. Input material: blood. These receptors came from a woman between 18 and 30 years old with Graves' hyperthyroidism. CDR3s include the opening cysteine and the closing phenylalanine or tryptophan. Each record gives: V gene, J gene, clone size, D gene, CDR3 protein, CDR3 DNA. D genes are given only for firm matches. For some rows the clone size is stated as once, few or many, or as a class when expanded; others skip it.

TRBV20-1	TRBJ2-1	many	TRBD2	CSAKGLADYNEQFF	TGCAGTGCTAAAGGCCTAGCGGACTACAATGAGCAGTTCTTC
TRBV6-1	TRBJ1-1	NA	NA	CASSALASRWNTEAFF	TGTGCCAGCAGTGCCCTGGCCAGCCGATGGAACACTGAAGCTTTCTTT
TRBV4-1	TRBJ2-5	NA	NA	CASSQVSAEQETQYF	TGCGCCAGCAGCCAAGTCTCGGCAGAACAAGAGACCCAGTACTTC
TRBV2	TRBJ1-1	many	NA	CASSESGQAFF	TGTGCCAGCAGTGAGAGCGGGCAAGCTTTCTTT
TRBV3-1	TRBJ2-7	few	NA	CASSQQAYYEQYF	TGTGCCAGCAGCCAACAGGCTTACTACGAGCAGTACTTC
TRBV28	TRBJ1-5	many	NA	CASSFGRADQPQHF	TGTGCCAGCAGTTTTGGGAGGGCGGATCAGCCCCAGCATTTT
TRBV2	TRBJ2-3	many	TRBD2	CASSGAPGLAFSDTQYF	TGTGCCAGCAGTGGGGCCCCGGGACTAGCGTTTTCAGATACGCAGTATTTT
TRBV20-1	TRBJ2-7	many	NA	CSARGGKNYEQYF	TGCAGTGCTAGAGGGGGCAAAAACTACGAGCAGTACTTC
TRBV12-3/TRBV12-4	TRBJ2-1	many	TRBD1	CASRRDRYNEQFF	TGTGCCAGCAGAAGGGACAGGTACAATGAGCAGTTCTTC
TRBV2	TRBJ2-2	NA	NA	CASSEVTATGELFF	TGTGCCAGCAGTGAAGTAACAGCCACCGGGGAGCTGTTTTTT
TRBV12-3/TRBV12-4	TRBJ1-2	many	NA	CASSSGFNYGYTF	TGTGCCAGCAGTTCCGGGTTTAACTATGGCTACACCTTC
TRBV4-1	TRBJ1-1	few	NA	CASSQVPAGKNAEAFF	TGCGCCAGCAGCCAAGTACCGGCAGGGAAGAACGCTGAAGCTTTCTTT
TRBV30	TRBJ2-7	NA	NA	CAWSSGVEDEQSF	TGTGCCTGGAGTTCCGGAGTAGAGGACGAGCAGTCCTTC
TRBV3-1	TRBJ2-7	many	TRBD1	CASSPDRVRAYEQYF	TGTGCCAGCAGCCCCGACAGGGTTCGAGCCTACGAGCAGTACTTC
TRBV28	TRBJ1-2	many	TRBD1	CASGRTGPLPGYTF	TGTGCCAGCGGACGGACAGGCCCCTTGCCTGGCTACACCTTC
TRBV6-1	TRBJ1-6	few	TRBD1	CASSPRSTGAGSPLHF	TGTGCCAGCAGCCCCAGATCTACAGGGGCAGGATCACCCCTCCACTTT
TRBV27	TRBJ1-2	many	TRBD1	CASSAWDRGFGGYTF	TGTGCCAGCAGTGCCTGGGACAGGGGGTTTGGTGGCTACACCTTC
TRBV12-3/TRBV12-4	TRBJ2-5	NA	NA	CASSSVRSETQYF	TGTGCCAGCAGTTCCGTGCGGAGCGAGACCCAGTACTTC
TRBV5-1	TRBJ2-1	many	TRBD2	CASSLARTSGRQFF	TGCGCCAGCAGCTTGGCCCGGACTAGCGGGCGACAGTTCTTC
TRBV20-1	TRBJ2-7	many	TRBD1	CSARIPGTGVSYEQYF	TGCAGTGCTAGAATCCCGGGGACAGGGGTTAGTTACGAGCAGTACTTC
TRBV5-5	TRBJ1-5	few	TRBD1	CASSLEAGGDQPQHF	TGTGCCAGCAGCTTGGAGGCAGGGGGTGATCAGCCCCAGCATTTT
TRBV20-1	TRBJ1-5	NA	TRBD1	CSARDRGLQGAREPRHF	TGCAGTGCTAGAGATAGGGGCCTACAGGGGGCCAGGGAGCCCCGGCATTTT
TRBV29-1	TRBJ2-7	many	TRBD1	CSAAGQGTYEQYF	TGCAGCGCCGCCGGACAGGGGACCTACGAGCAGTACTTC
TRBV12-3/TRBV12-4	TRBJ2-2	few	TRBD2	CATPGGGRNTGELFF	TGTGCCACCCCGGGGGGGGGCCGTAACACCGGGGAGCTGTTTTTT
TRBV20-1	TRBJ1-5	NA	NA	CSATTSTVNQPQHF	TGCAGTGCCACTACTTCGACCGTGAATCAGCCCCAGCATTTT
TRBV6-1	TRBJ1-2	many	NA	CASREDGYTF	TGTGCCAGCAGGGAAGATGGCTACACCTTC
TRBV7-9	TRBJ2-7	many	NA	CASSSLTGYEQYF	TGTGCCAGCAGCTCCTTGACAGGTTACGAGCAGTACTTC
TRBV5-4	TRBJ1-1	few	NA	CASSFGDGTNTEAFF	TGTGCCAGCAGCTTTGGTGACGGAACGAACACTGAAGCTTTCTTT
TRBV6-2/TRBV6-3	TRBJ2-7	many	NA	CASSGALAESYEQYF	TGTGCCAGCAGTGGGGCCTTAGCGGAGTCCTACGAGCAGTACTTC
TRBV20-1	TRBJ2-1	NA	NA	CSARDLFVGGRYNEQFF	TGCAGTGCTAGAGATCTTTTTGTAGGCGGGCGCTACAATGAGCAGTTCTTC
TRBV12-3/TRBV12-4	TRBJ1-2	many	TRBD1	CASSNRGYEDGYTF	TGTGCCAGCAGCAACAGGGGATATGAGGATGGCTACACCTTC
TRBV7-9	TRBJ2-7	many	NA	CASSPGRTPEQYF	TGTGCCAGCAGCCCAGGCCGGACACCCGAGCAGTACTTC
TRBV7-2	TRBJ2-7	many	TRBD2	CASSLVSGGLAGAYEQYF	TGTGCCAGCAGCTTAGTTTCCGGCGGACTAGCGGGAGCCTACGAGCAGTACTTC
TRBV20-1	TRBJ2-3	many	TRBD2	CSASLTSGRNTQYF	TGCAGTGCTAGTCTGACTAGCGGGAGGAATACGCAGTATTTT
TRBV3-1	TRBJ1-1	many	TRBD1	CASSQGRQGGDTEAFF	TGTGCCAGCAGCCAGGGCCGACAGGGGGGTGACACTGAAGCTTTCTTT
TRBV6-1	TRBJ2-7	many	TRBD1	CASSLRDSLYEQYF	TGTGCCAGCAGTCTCCGGGACAGCCTCTACGAGCAGTACTTC
TRBV12-3/TRBV12-4	TRBJ2-3	NA	TRBD2	CASSFVLAEDTDTQYF	TGTGCCAGCAGTTTTGTCCTAGCGGAAGACACAGATACGCAGTATTTT
TRBV2	TRBJ1-5	many	TRBD1	CASSAGTAIQPQHF	TGTGCCAGCAGTGCTGGGACAGCAATACAGCCCCAGCATTTT
TRBV7-2	TRBJ1-4	many	NA	CASSRFSSEKLFF	TGTGCCAGCAGCCGTTTTAGTAGTGAAAAACTGTTTTTT
TRBV29-1	TRBJ1-1	few	TRBD1	CSVDRVGFTEAFF	TGCAGCGTCGACAGGGTTGGGTTCACTGAAGCTTTCTTT
TRBV7-9	TRBJ2-7	few	NA	CASSPGSSRVYSYEQYF	TGTGCCAGCAGCCCTGGGAGTAGCAGGGTTTATTCCTACGAGCAGTACTTC
TRBV20-1	TRBJ1-5	NA	NA	CSARGETQPQHF	TGCAGTGCTAGAGGTGAGACTCAGCCCCAGCATTTT
TRBV28	TRBJ2-7	once	NA	CASSLQHTSSYEQYF	TGTGCCAGCAGTTTACAACATACGAGCTCCTACGAGCAGTACTTC
TRBV3-1	TRBJ1-1	NA	TRBD1	CASSPGRGRVMNTEALF	TGTGCCAGCAGCCCTGGCAGGGGGCGCGTTATGAACACTGAAGCTCTCTTT